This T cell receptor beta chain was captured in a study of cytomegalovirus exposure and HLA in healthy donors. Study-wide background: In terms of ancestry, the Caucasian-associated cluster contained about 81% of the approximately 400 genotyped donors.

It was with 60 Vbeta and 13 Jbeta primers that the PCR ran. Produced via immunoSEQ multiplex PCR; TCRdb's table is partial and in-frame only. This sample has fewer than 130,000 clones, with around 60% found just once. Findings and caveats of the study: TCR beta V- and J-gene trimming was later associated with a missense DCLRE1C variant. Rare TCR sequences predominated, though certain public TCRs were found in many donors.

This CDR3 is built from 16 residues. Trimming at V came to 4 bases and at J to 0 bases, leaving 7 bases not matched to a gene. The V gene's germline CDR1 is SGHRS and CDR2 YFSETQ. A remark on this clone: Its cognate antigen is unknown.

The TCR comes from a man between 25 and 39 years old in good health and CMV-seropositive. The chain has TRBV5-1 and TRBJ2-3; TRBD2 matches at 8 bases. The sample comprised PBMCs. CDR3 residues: CASSRSGGASTDTQYF. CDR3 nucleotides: TGCGCCAGCAGCAGATCCGGGGGGGCTAGCACAGATACGCAGTATTTT.